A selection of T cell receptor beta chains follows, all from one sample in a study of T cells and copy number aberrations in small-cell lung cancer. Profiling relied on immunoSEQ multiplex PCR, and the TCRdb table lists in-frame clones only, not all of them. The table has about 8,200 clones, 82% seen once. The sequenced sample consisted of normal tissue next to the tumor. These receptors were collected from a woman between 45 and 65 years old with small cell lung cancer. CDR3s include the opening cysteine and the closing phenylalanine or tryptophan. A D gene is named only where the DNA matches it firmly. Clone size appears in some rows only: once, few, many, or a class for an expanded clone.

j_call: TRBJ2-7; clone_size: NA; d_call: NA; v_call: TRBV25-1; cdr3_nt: TGTGCCAGCAGTGGGGCCGGCAGGGAGTACGAGCAGTACTTC; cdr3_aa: CASSGAGREYEQYF
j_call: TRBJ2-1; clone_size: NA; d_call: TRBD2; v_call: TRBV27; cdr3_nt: TGTGCCAGCAGTCCGAAGCCGGGACTAGCATACAATGAGCAGTTCTTC; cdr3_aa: CASSPKPGLAYNEQFF
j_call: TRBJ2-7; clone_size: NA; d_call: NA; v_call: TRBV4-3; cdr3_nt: TGCGCCAGCAGCCAAGAGAGTGGGGATGGGACTGTAGACTACGAGCAGTACTTC; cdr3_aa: CASSQESGDGTVDYEQYF
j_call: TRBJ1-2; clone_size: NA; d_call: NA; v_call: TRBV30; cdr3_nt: TGTGCCAGCCGTGTACAGGGAGGCTATGGCTACACCTTC; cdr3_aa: CASRVQGGYGYTF
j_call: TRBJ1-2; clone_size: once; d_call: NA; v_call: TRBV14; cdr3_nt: TGTGCCAGCAGCGAGTATGATGGCTACACCTTC; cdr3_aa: CASSEYDGYTF
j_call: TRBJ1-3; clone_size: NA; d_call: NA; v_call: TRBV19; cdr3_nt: TGTGCCAGTAGTGCACATGAGGACACCTACTCTGGAAACACCATATATTTT; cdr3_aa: CASSAHEDTYSGNTIYF
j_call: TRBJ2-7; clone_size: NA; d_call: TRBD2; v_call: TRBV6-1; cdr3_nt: TGTGCCAGCGGTGGGAGGGCCAACAACGAGCAGTACTTC; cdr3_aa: CASGGRANNEQYF
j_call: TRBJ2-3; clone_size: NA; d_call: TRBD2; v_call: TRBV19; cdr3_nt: TGTGCCAGTAGTAGACTAGCAACAGATACGCAGTATTTT; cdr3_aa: CASSRLATDTQYF
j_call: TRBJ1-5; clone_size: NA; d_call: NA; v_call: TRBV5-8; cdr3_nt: TGTGCCAGCAGCCCTGGGGACATTACTCAAGCGCAGCCCCAGCATTTT; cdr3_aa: CASSPGDITQAQPQHF
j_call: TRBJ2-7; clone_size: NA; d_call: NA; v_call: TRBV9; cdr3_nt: TGTGCCAGCAGCGTTATGGGGGACTCCTACGAGCAGTACTTC; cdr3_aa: CASSVMGDSYEQYF
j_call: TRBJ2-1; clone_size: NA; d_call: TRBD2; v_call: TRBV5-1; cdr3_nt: TGCGCCAGCAGCTTGGGACTAGCGGTATACAATGAGCAGTTCTTC; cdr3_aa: CASSLGLAVYNEQFF
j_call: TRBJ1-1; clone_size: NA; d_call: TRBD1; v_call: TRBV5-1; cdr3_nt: TGCGCCAGCAGCTCTACACCCGGGACAGGGTTTAGTGAAGCTTTCTTT; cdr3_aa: CASSSTPGTGFSEAFF